The present entry profiles one TCR beta chain with its context. Authors' methods: Amplification of reference gene primers was used by the study to estimate nucleated cell counts. TCRdb's table, derived via immunoSEQ multiplex PCR, lists solely in-frame clones and lacks some. Clone size and the V and J calls come from that table; the DNA yielded D and trimming. The repertoire holds roughly 150,000 clones, with approximately 91% as singletons. The data were taken from a study of blood T cell repertoires in COVID-19. The wider study: Samples of COVID-19 (acute and convalescent) were obtained from the United States, Italy and Spain.

The sequence was collected from a man aged 18 to 29 with acute or convalescent COVID-19. Sequencing input: peripheral blood.

The CDR3 nucleotides are TGTGCCAGCAGTTACCGCAGGGGGTTCAATCAGCCCCAGCATTTT. Translated: CASSYRRGFNQPQHF. The V call is TRBV6-5, the J call TRBJ1-5; 7 nucleotides agree with TRBD1. With V trimmed by 2 bases and J by 3 bases, 4 bases remained unmatched. The CDR3 extends over 15 amino acids. In germline, CDR1 is MNHEY, CDR2 SVGAGI.